This is a list of T cell receptor beta chains from one sample in a study of early T cells in non-severe SARS-CoV-2 infection. TCRdb analysed the 5' RACE reads with MiXCR anew, one entry per CDR3 protein. The sample shows roughly 34,000 distinct CDR3 sequences, 6% to 7.5% of them seen only once. Sequences were derived from whole blood, sampled at baseline. The source is an adult who was a healthcare worker with PCR-confirmed SARS-CoV-2 infection or an uninfected control (not recorded which). Both conserved end residues are part of each CDR3. Fields, in order: clone size, D gene, J gene, V gene, CDR3 DNA, CDR3 protein. A D gene is named only where the DNA matches it firmly. For some rows the clone size is stated as once, few or many, or as a class when expanded; others skip it.

>few|-|TRBJ2-5|TRBV24-1
TGTGCCACCAGTGATTACAGGGAAGTCAAAGAGACCCAGTACTTC
CATSDYREVKETQYF
>few|TRBD1|TRBJ1-5|TRBV12-3/TRBV12-4
TGTGCCAGCAGTCCGGGGACAGGGTGGGGGTTTAATCAGCCCCAGCATTTT
CASSPGTGWGFNQPQHF
>few|-|TRBJ2-7|TRBV7-9
TGTGCCAGCAGCACCGGGCCGAGGGTCCACGAGCAGTACTTC
CASSTGPRVHEQYF
>-|-|TRBJ2-2|TRBV24-1
TGTGCCACCAGTGATTTTATCACAGAAGACACCGGGGAGCTGTTTTTT
CATSDFITEDTGELFF
>many|TRBD1|TRBJ1-5|TRBV5-1
TGCGCCAGCAGCTTGGAGGGACAGCCTAATCAGCCCCAGCATTTT
CASSLEGQPNQPQHF
>many|-|TRBJ2-2|TRBV9
TGTGCCAGCAGCAAGCTTCTTAACACCGGGGAGCTGTTTTTT
CASSKLLNTGELFF
>many|-|TRBJ1-2|TRBV5-1
TGCGCCAGCAGCTTGCGGATACAGGGTGTCGAAGGCTATGGCTACACCTTC
CASSLRIQGVEGYGYTF
>many|TRBD1|TRBJ1-1|TRBV5-1
TGCGCCAGCAGCTCCGCGCGGGAGGGGGCAAGGTCTGAAGCTTTCTTT
CASSSAREGARSEAFF
>few|-|TRBJ1-1|TRBV28
TGTGCCAGCAGTTTATCCGGCGGCGGGTACACTGAAGCTTTCTTT
CASSLSGGGYTEAFF
>many|-|TRBJ2-1|TRBV29-1
TGCAGCGTTGGAGCTGGGTATGGCTACAATGAGCAGTTCTTC
CSVGAGYGYNEQFF
>-|-|TRBJ2-3|TRBV20-1
TGCAGACCACAGGGTCCAGATACGCAGTATTTT
CRPQGPDTQYF
>few|TRBD2|TRBJ2-4|TRBV14
TGTGCCAGCAGCCATAGCGGGAGGTCTGCCAAAAACATTCAGTACTTC
CASSHSGRSAKNIQYF
>-|-|TRBJ1-6|TRBV6-2/TRBV6-3
TGTGCCAGCAGTATCTCGTCGGGATTCAAAAATTCACCCCTCCACTTT
CASSISSGFKNSPLHF
>few|TRBD1|TRBJ1-1|TRBV4-2
TGTGCCAGCAGCCAAGGTGGGACAGGGTGGGGGAACACTGAAGCTTTCTTT
CASSQGGTGWGNTEAFF
>medium-sized|-|TRBJ1-1|TRBV20-1
TGCAGTGCGAGGGGTGGAGGGGTAGCTTTCTTT
CSARGGGVAFF
>many|TRBD2|TRBJ2-1|TRBV10-3
TGTGCCATCAACCCCGGGACTAGCGGGACGTCGTCCTACAATGAGCAGTTCTTC
CAINPGTSGTSSYNEQFF
>few|TRBD1|TRBJ2-3|TRBV7-8
TGTGCCAGCAGCCAGCCGACAGGGGGTTCTGATACGCAGTATTTT
CASSQPTGGSDTQYF
>-|-|TRBJ2-3|TRBV23-1
TGCGCCAGCAGTCAACGCAGGGACGCAGATACGCAGTATTTT
CASSQRRDADTQYF
>few|TRBD2|TRBJ2-7|TRBV20-1
TGCAGTGCTAGAGATTCGGCTAGCGGGAGGAAAGAGTACTTC
CSARDSASGRKEYF
>many|-|TRBJ1-4|TRBV28
TGTGCCAGCAGTTTAATGGGGGATGAAAAACTGTTTTTT
CASSLMGDEKLFF
>few|-|TRBJ1-3|TRBV9
TGTGCCAGCAGCGTAGCCCCACAGACTTCTGGAAACACCATATATTTT
CASSVAPQTSGNTIYF
>-|-|TRBJ1-1|TRBV28
TGTGCCAGCAGTTCCGATTGGATGAACACTGAAGCTTTCTTT
CASSSDWMNTEAFF
>medium-sized|-|TRBJ2-5|TRBV10-3
TGTGCCATCAGCCGACAGTTACAAGAGACCCAGTACTTC
CAISRQLQETQYF
>few|-|TRBJ2-6|TRBV11-2
TGTGCCAGCAGCTTATCCCGAGGTACGACCTCTGGGGCCAACGTCCTGACTTTC
CASSLSRGTTSGANVLTF
>few|-|TRBJ2-1|TRBV6-6
TGTGCCAGCACCCTTCGGGCCAATGAGCAGTTCTTC
CASTLRANEQFF
>many|TRBD2|TRBJ2-1|TRBV19
TGTGCCAGCGGGACTAGCGGGAGAAACAATGAGCAGTTCTTC
CASGTSGRNNEQFF
>few|TRBD2|TRBJ2-5|TRBV20-1
TGCAGTGCTAGACGAGGGAGGGTAGAGACCCAGTACTTC
CSARRGRVETQYF
>many|-|TRBJ2-7|TRBV28
TGTGCCAGCAGTTTAACGGGCAGCTACGAGCAGTACTTC
CASSLTGSYEQYF
>few|TRBD2|TRBJ2-1|TRBV4-3
TGCGCCAGCAGCCAAGCTGCGGGAGAATATGAGCAGTTCTTC
CASSQAAGEYEQFF
>many|TRBD1|TRBJ2-1|TRBV14
TGTGCCAGCAGCCCCCGGGACAGGGGATACAATGAGCAGTTCTTC
CASSPRDRGYNEQFF
>few|TRBD2|TRBJ2-1|TRBV5-4
TGTGCCAGCAGCTCCTGGACTAGCGGGAATTTCAGAAATGAGCAGTTCTTC
CASSSWTSGNFRNEQFF
>many|TRBD2|TRBJ2-7|TRBV9
TGTGCCATCTCGCCCAGAACGTCGGGACTAACCTCCGAGCAGTACTTC
CAISPRTSGLTSEQYF
>few|-|TRBJ1-2|TRBV28
TGTGCCAGCAGGCAGAACGGAATCGGGACAATGAACTATGGCTACACCTTC
CASRQNGIGTMNYGYTF
>-|-|TRBJ2-1|TRBV7-2
TGTGCCAGCAGCTCCCGGACCACCCCTAAGTCCGATGAGCAGTTCTTC
CASSSRTTPKSDEQFF
>few|-|TRBJ1-1|TRBV7-3
TGTGCCAGCAGCTTAACGGGACGGGAGAACACTGAAGCTTTCTTT
CASSLTGRENTEAFF
>few|-|TRBJ2-6|TRBV28
TGTGCCAGCAGTGGAAGACTAGATGTCATGTGGGCCAACGTCCTGACTTTC
CASSGRLDVMWANVLTF
>-|-|TRBJ2-1|TRBV20-1
TGCAGTGCTAGAATCAGACTAGAATCGAGTGAGCAGTTCTTC
CSARIRLESSEQFF
>many|-|TRBJ1-5|TRBV27
TGTGCCAGCAGTTTACTGGGTGGAAATCAGCCCCAGCATTTT
CASSLLGGNQPQHF
>few|-|TRBJ2-3|TRBV12-3/TRBV12-4
TGTGCCAGCAGTGGTTTGGGTAGCACAGATACGCAGTATTTT
CASSGLGSTDTQYF
>few|-|TRBJ1-3|TRBV24-1
TGTGCCACCAGTGACCCCTACGGGGGGGCAGACACCATATATTTT
CATSDPYGGADTIYF
>-|-|TRBJ2-2|TRBV11-2
TGTGCCAGCAGCGGGGACGGTCTATACACCGGGGAGCTGTTTTTT
CASSGDGLYTGELFF
>few|TRBD1|TRBJ2-6|TRBV5-1
TGCGCCAGCAGTGAGGGCCAGGGGGCATCTTGGGCCAACGTCCTGACTTTC
CASSEGQGASWANVLTF
>many|-|TRBJ1-2|TRBV3-1
TGTGCCAGCAGCCTGGGCAGCGGCTACACCTTC
CASSLGSGYTF
>many|TRBD1|TRBJ2-2|TRBV7-2
TGTGCCAGCAGCATTACAGGGGGCGACACCGGGGAGCTGTTTTTT
CASSITGGDTGELFF
>few|-|TRBJ2-7|TRBV28
TGTGCCAGCAGTTTAACGGACTACGAGCAGTACTTC
CASSLTDYEQYF
>many|TRBD1|TRBJ1-4|TRBV3-1
TGTGCCAGCAGCTTTCAGGGGGCTGGAGAAAAACTGTTTTTT
CASSFQGAGEKLFF
>few|-|TRBJ2-1|TRBV12-2
TGTGCAAGTCGCTTGCCTCAGCGGGAGGGCCATTGCAATGAGCAGTTCTTC
CASRLPQREGHCNEQFF
>many|-|TRBJ1-5|TRBV20-1
TGCAGTGCTAGTGCGAGGCAGCCGAGAAATGTCCCCCAGCATTTT
CSASARQPRNVPQHF
>many|-|TRBJ1-2|TRBV12-3/TRBV12-4
TGTGCCAGCAGTTTAACCCTCACTGATGGCTACACCTTC
CASSLTLTDGYTF
>many|-|TRBJ1-1|TRBV28
TGTGCCAGCAGCCCCCTCCCGGTTATTGAAGCTTTCTTT
CASSPLPVIEAFF
>few|TRBD1|TRBJ1-6|TRBV7-3
TGTGCCAGCAGCATTTCCCCCGGGACAGGGAAATCACCCCTCCACTTT
CASSISPGTGKSPLHF
>many|TRBD1|TRBJ1-5|TRBV4-1
TGCGCCAGCAGCAGAGGGACAGGGGGCCTCAATCAGCCCCAGCATTTT
CASSRGTGGLNQPQHF
>few|-|TRBJ2-4|TRBV20-1
TGCAGTGCTAGGGATATAGCCAAAAACATTCAGTACTTC
CSARDIAKNIQYF
>many|TRBD2|TRBJ2-3|TRBV5-1
TGCGCCAGCAGCGGAAGGACTAGCGGAGATACGCAGTATTTT
CASSGRTSGDTQYF
>-|-|TRBJ1-1|TRBV5-1
TGCGCCAGTTTTTGGACCCCCGGGAACACTGAAGCTTTCTTT
CASFWTPGNTEAFF